This TCR beta chain derives from a study of T cells after yellow fever vaccination. General study points: Abundant bulk-population clonotypes could contaminate the FACS-sorted repertoires. Post-booster reappearance was seen for most primary-vaccination clones (roughly 97% CD4, about 88% CD8).

5'RACE template switching produced TCR cDNA carrying a universal primer site and UMIs. TCRdb independently ran MiXCR on the 5' RACE reads; one entry per CDR3 protein. Of around 140,000 distinct CDR3 sequences listed, under 7% are singletons. In its sample, this clonotype was seen many times. Its antigen is not identified. Germline trimming cut 0 bases from V and 0 bases from J; bases unmatched to any gene: 8. The CDR3 contains 17 residues. Germline-derived CDR1 and CDR2 are DFQATT and SNEGSKA (reference sequence). The chain employs TRBV20-1 and TRBJ1-3, with 7 bases fitting TRBD1. The sample consisted of CD4+ T cells sorted from PBMCs, taken 10 days after the yellow fever booster vaccination. This sequence originates from a young man who received the YFV17D yellow fever vaccine. The CDR3 DNA sequence: TGCAGTGCTAGAGAAGGAACAGGGGTTTTCTCTGGAAACACCATATATTTT. Encoded protein: CSAREGTGVFSGNTIYF.